What follows describes a single TCR beta chain. This specimen belongs to a study of blood T cell repertoires in COVID-19. The CDR3 contains 13 residues. Germline CDR1 SGHDT, CDR2 YYEEEE. Trimming cost V 1 base and J 8 bases, with 12 bases left between them. In the original analysis: Counts of nucleated cells, estimated from reference gene primer amplification, were obtained. Assay used: immunoSEQ multiplex PCR; TCRdb lists only in-frame clones, some missing. Clonal size and the V and J genes are those of that table, whereas D and trimming came from the DNA. Of fewer than 250,000 clones in the sample, roughly 84% are singletons; the top ten hold roughly 3.1%.

The sample was PBMCs or T cells enriched from blood (not recorded which). This TCR came from a woman aged 25 to 45 who had been exposed to COVID-19. The chain recombines TRBV5-6 with TRBJ1-2; weak D call: TRBD1 (6 bases). The CDR3 spells CASSLQQGFGYTF. CDR3 in DNA: TGTGCCAGCAGCTTGCAACAGGGATTCGGCTACACCTTC.